These 20 T cell receptor beta chains were sequenced from one sample in a study of blood T cell repertoires in COVID-19. The data were produced by immunoSEQ multiplex PCR, yet TCRdb's version contains in-frame clones alone and is incomplete. Of 240,000 or so clones listed, 70% to 85% are singletons. Material: peripheral blood. Receptors were obtained from an elderly woman with acute or convalescent COVID-19.

The gene calls are TRBV19 and TRBJ2-1; maybe TRBD2 (5 bases). V was pared by 7 bases and J by 7 bases, with 11 bases between. The CDR3 has 12 amino acids. Germline V gene data show CDR1 as LNHDA and CDR2 as SQIVND (reference sequence). CDR3 sequence: CASNSRENEQFF. The DNA for the CDR3 is TGTGCCAGTAACAGTAGGGAGAATGAGCAGTTCTTC.

This rearrangement joins TRBV19 to TRBJ2-1; 8 bases match TRBD2. Germline assignment: CDR1 LNHDA and CDR2 SQIVND (reference sequence). This CDR3 has 15 amino acids. J gave up 4 bases and V 6 bases, and 8 bases lay outside the gene matches. The CDR3 reads CASRKRGGTYNEQFF. The CDR3 nucleotides read TGTGCCAGTAGGAAGCGCGGGGGGACTTACAATGAGCAGTTCTTC.

The V and J genes are TRBV7-7 and TRBJ1-1, with no clear D. V was trimmed by 4 bases and J by 1 base, leaving 13 bases between them. This CDR3 is 15 amino acids long. Germline-derived CDR1 and CDR2 are SSHAT and FNYEAQ (reference sequence). DNA of the CDR3: TGTGCCAGCAGCTCCCACGCCCACGGGAACACTGAAGCTTTCTTT. It specifies CASSSHAHGNTEAFF.

Turning to this clone: Additional DNA sequences in this sample encode the identical CDR3. V gene TRBV7-2 combines with J gene TRBJ2-7; TRBD2 matches at 9 bases. CDR3 length equals 15 residues. Germline loops: CDR1 SGHTA, CDR2 FQGNSA. V was pared by 2 bases and J by 2 bases, with 4 bases of the junction left unmatched. CDR3 in DNA: TGTGCCAGCAGCTTAACAGCGGGGGGCCCCTACGAGCAGTACTTC. Translating it yields CASSLTAGGPYEQYF. The full variable domain, completed using reference TRBV7-2 and TRBJ2-7, is GAGVSQSPSNKVTEKGKDVELRCDPISGHTALYWYRQSLGQGLEFLIYFQGNSAPDKSGLPSDRFSAERTGGSVSTLTIQRTQQEDSAVYLCASSLTAGGPYEQYFGPGTRLTVT.

This clone showed up just a few times. The V and J genes are TRBV6-5 and TRBJ2-3, with D possibly matching TRBD2 (6 bases). Germline V gene data show CDR1 as MNHEY and CDR2 as SVGAGI. The V end lost 9 bases, the J end lost 2 bases, and 15 bases lay between the germline ends. This CDR3 region has 14 residues. The CDR3 DNA reads as TGTGCCAGTAAAGACGGGGGATACACAGATACGCAGTATTTT. Its translation is CASKDGGYTDTQYF.

This chain links TRBV7-7 with TRBJ2-1; 13 positions agree with TRBD2. J lost 2 bases, V lost 6 bases, and 13 bases had no gene match. CDR3 length equals 19 residues. The germline CDR1 and CDR2 sequences are SSHAT and FNYEAQ (reference sequence). The CDR3 DNA is TGTGCCAGCAGTCCCCGGGGGGGACTAGCGGGAAGTCCCTACAATGAGCAGTTCTTC. It translates to CASSPRGGLAGSPYNEQFF. Together with reference TRBV7-7 and TRBJ2-1, the CDR3 gives the full variable domain: GAGVSQSPRYKVTKRGQDVTLRCDPISSHATLYWYQQALGQGPEFLTYFNYEAQPDKSGLPSDRFSAERPEGSISTLTIQRTEQRDSAMYRCASSPRGGLAGSPYNEQFFGPGTRLTVL.

The chain couples TRBV18 to TRBJ2-7, with TRBD1 matching 9 bases. V was clipped by 6 bases and J by 2 bases; unmatched bases: 2. Germline V gives CDR1 KGHSH, CDR2 LQKENI. The CDR3 is made up of 13 amino acids. CDR3 coding DNA: TGTGCCAGCTCTGGGACAGGGACCTACGAGCAGTACTTC. Protein sequence: CASSGTGTYEQYF. The variable domain in full, with the rest retrieved from reference TRBV18 and TRBJ2-7, is NAGVMQNPRHLVRRRGQEARLRCSPMKGHSHVYWYRQLPEEGLKFMVYLQKENIIDESGMPKERFSAEFPKEGPSILRIQQVVRGDSAAYFCASSGTGTYEQYFGPGTRLTVT.

J is TRBJ2-2 and V is TRBV4-1, with 13 bases identical to TRBD2. After removal of 0 bases from V and 5 bases from J, the junction contained 9 bases not matched to a gene. This CDR3 comprises 19 residues. The germline CDR1 and CDR2 sequences are MGHRA and YSYEKL. For the CDR3, the DNA is TGCGCCAGCAGCCAAGATAAAGGACTAGCGGGAGTTTATACCGGGGAGCTGTTTTTT. Translation gives CASSQDKGLAGVYTGELFF.

This clone was seen once. CDR3 nucleotides: TGTGCCACCAGCGCAACAGGGGGCACTGAAGCTTTCTTT. Protein product: CATSATGGTEAFF. The chain couples TRBV15 to TRBJ1-1; 8 nucleotides agree with TRBD1. After removal of 5 bases from V and 4 bases from J, the junction contained 3 bases not matched to a gene. Germline CDR1 and CDR2: LNHNV and YYDKDF (reference sequence). The CDR3 is 13 residues long. The variable domain in full, with the rest retrieved from reference TRBV15 and TRBJ1-1, is DAMVIQNPRYQVTQFGKPVTLSCSQTLNHNVMYWYQQKSSQAPKLLFHYYDKDFNNEADTPDNFQSRRPNTSFCFLDIRSPGLGDTAMYLCATSATGGTEAFFGQGTRLTVV.

The chain joins TRBV28 to TRBJ2-3; 10 positions agree with TRBD2. V gave up 8 bases and J gave up 1 base; unmatched junction bases: 9. Germline V gene lookup returns CDR1 MDHEN and CDR2 SYDVKM. The CDR3 is made up of 16 amino acids. The chain's CDR3 is CASAFSGRSRTDTQYF. CDR3 nucleotides: TGTGCCAGCGCCTTTAGCGGGAGGTCTCGCACAGATACGCAGTATTTT. The full variable domain, its missing parts supplied by reference TRBV28 and TRBJ2-3, is DVKVTQSSRYLVKRTGEKVFLECVQDMDHENMFWYRQDPGLGLRLIYFSYDVKMKEKGDIPEGYSVSREKKERFSLILESASTNQTSMYLCASAFSGRSRTDTQYFGPGTRLTVL.

The V call is TRBV5-5, the J call TRBJ1-1, with D unresolved. Trimming took 1 base from V and 0 from J, leaving 10 bases between them. There are 15 residues in the CDR3. Per the germline V gene, CDR1 is SGHKS and CDR2 is YYEKEE (reference sequence). The CDR3, as DNA: TGTGCCAGCAGCTTGTTGCAGGCCGTGAACACTGAAGCTTTCTTT. It is translated as CASSLLQAVNTEAFF.

The V gene is TRBV2, the J gene TRBJ1-1; D gene ambiguous. The CDR3 is made up of 10 amino acids. V was pared by 3 bases and J by 11 bases, with 7 bases between. Germline V gene lookup returns CDR1 SNHLY and CDR2 FYNNEI. CDR3 protein: CASSDSWAFF. For the CDR3, the DNA is TGTGCCAGCAGTGACAGTTGGGCTTTCTTT.

The chain has TRBV3-1 (or the pseudogene TRBV3-2) and TRBJ2-3; 7 nucleotides match TRBD2. With V trimmed by 4 bases and J by 1 base, 8 bases remained unmatched. Germline-derived CDR1 and CDR2 are LGHDT and YNNKEL (reference sequence). The CDR3 loop spans 16 amino acids. The CDR3 loop reads CASSRQGGGGTDTQYF. In nucleotides, the CDR3 is TGTGCCAGCAGCCGGCAAGGTGGGGGGGGCACAGATACGCAGTATTTT.

The chain uses TRBV23-1 and TRBJ1-5, with D unresolved. TRBV23-1 is sorted into the ORF group, with uncertain function. The CDR3 spans 18 residues. The ends were cut back, 8 bases at V and 4 bases at J, with 27 bases in the middle. The CDR3 DNA reads as TGCGCCAGCTCCCACAAAATTCGGACTCCTCGAGGAAATCAGCCCCAGCATTTT. This codes for CASSHKIRTPRGNQPQHF.

The chain has TRBV9 and TRBJ2-1, with TRBD2 matching over 10 bases. The CDR3 contains 15 residues. J was trimmed by 7 bases and V by 4 bases; bases with no gene match: 8. The germline V gene has CDR1 SGDLS and CDR2 YYNGEE. The CDR3 spells CASSLLAGERNEQFF. CDR3 DNA sequence: TGTGCCAGCAGCCTGCTAGCGGGAGAAAGGAATGAGCAGTTCTTC. Complete variable domain (other parts from reference TRBV9 and TRBJ2-1): DSGVTQTPKHLITATGQRVTLRCSPRSGDLSVYWYQQSLDQGLQFLIQYYNGEERAKGNILERFSAQQFPDLHSELNLSSLELGDSALYFCASSLLAGERNEQFFGPGTRLTVL.

This sequence joins TRBV4-1 and TRBJ2-6, with unresolved D. With 1 base removed from V and 0 bases from J, the gap between germline ends came to 7 bases. Looked up from germline, CDR1 is MGHRA and CDR2 is YSYEKL. The CDR3 extends over 16 amino acids. The CDR3 reads CASSQVRISGANVLTF. CDR3 nucleotides: TGCGCCAGCAGCCAAGTTCGTATCTCTGGGGCCAACGTCCTGACTTTC.

The chain is built from TRBV18 and TRBJ2-1, with 9 bases aligning to TRBD1. After removal of 4 bases from V and 6 bases from J, the junction contained 7 bases not matched to a gene. In germline, CDR1 is KGHSH, CDR2 LQKENI. The CDR3 covers 15 residues. DNA of the CDR3: TGTGCCAGCTCACTTAGGACAGGGGATCTCAATGAGCAGTTCTTC. Protein sequence: CASSLRTGDLNEQFF.

This chain uses TRBV12-5 with TRBJ1-1, with D uncertain. V gave up 0 bases and J gave up 1 base, with 12 bases separating them. The CDR3 covers 16 residues. The germline V gene has CDR1 LGHNT and CDR2 FRNRAP. The CDR3 nucleotides read TGTGCTAGTGGTTTGGTACGGAGGGTGACGAACACTGAAGCTTTCTTT. It translates to CASGLVRRVTNTEAFF.

About this clone itself: The same CDR3 can be traced to other DNA sequences in this sample. The chain employs TRBV20-1 and TRBJ1-5; D gene unclear. The CDR3 totals 14 residues. Germline V gene lookup returns CDR1 DFQATT and CDR2 SNEGSKA (reference sequence). V lost 3 bases to trimming and J lost 0 bases, with 9 bases between them. The CDR3 region has the DNA TGCAGTGCTAGTTCGGGAAATAGCAATCAGCCCCAGCATTTT. Protein sequence: CSASSGNSNQPQHF.

This clone was seen once. V gene TRBV11-2 combines with J gene TRBJ1-5; 7 nucleotides line up with TRBD1. The J segment lost 3 bases and the V segment lost 1 base, leaving 3 bases of the junction unmatched. Germline V lookup: CDR1 SGHAT, CDR2 FQNNGV. This CDR3 has 15 amino acids. DNA of the CDR3: TGTGCCAGCAGCTTAGTGGGACAGCCCAATCAGCCCCAGCATTTT. It codes for CASSLVGQPNQPQHF.